This record covers a single T cell receptor (beta chain). Its antigen target is currently unknown. No base quality information exists; no much larger clone differs at one position. This entry belongs to a study of blood T cell repertoires in COVID-19 (dated by TCRdb to about 2020). In terms of the full investigation: Samples from collaborators originated in the United States, Italy and Spain and spanned both the acute and convalescent phases of COVID-19. The material from the prospective study consisted of cDNA or gDNA derived from T cells, B-cell-depleted T cells, or PBMCs. Deeply sampled blood TCRbeta repertoires from subjects exposed to, actively infected with, or recovered from COVID-19 were included in the dataset. The repertoires were released in a freely available public database intended as a resource for research on the immune response to SARS-CoV-2. The samples were drawn from the first 160 participants of the ongoing ImmuneRACE study and from 950 to 1,500 subjects provided by 6 global collaborators. The sample metadata nearly always contained a de-identified subject ID, COVID-19 status, age in years and sex. HLA class I and class II types, where available, came from metadata supplied by the sample provider rather than from assay-based typing.

The paper's findings and limits, for the study overall: How much clinical and demographic metadata was included differed by source and by participant, and the metadata was provided uncurated.

Trimmed from V: 6 bases; trimmed from J: 3 bases; junction bases lacking a gene match: 3. From the cysteine up to the phenylalanine, the CDR3 has a length of 13 residues. Kept here is only the CDR3 DNA, which spans 39 bases and is read in frame from base 1. CDR1 and CDR2 were assigned from the germline V gene (reference sequence) as LNHDA and SQIVND. Collaborating institutions collected whole blood in K2EDTA tubes following their own protocols. For TCRbeta analysis, collaborators shipped samples as frozen whole blood, isolated PBMCs, or DNA extracted from either of those sample types. The immunoSEQ Assay, a bias-controlled multiplex PCR, was used to amplify TCRbeta CDR3 regions from genomic DNA. As for the original processing: Within the assay, amplification of reference gene primers was used to estimate how many nucleated cells each sample contained. To quantify the absolute abundance of each unique TCRbeta CDR3 rearrangement, sequence reads were collapsed and filtered. For each sample, productive Simpson clonality was calculated as the square root of Simpson's diversity index over productive rearrangements. As stored in TCRdb, this immuneACCESS dataset retains in-frame rearrangements with V and J assigned. A fraction of the clones does not appear; measured against another copy, unresolved V genes explain less than half of the discrepancy, and the remainder lacks a known reason. V, J and clone size are those of that table, while D and trimming were read from the DNA. The sample records around 210,000 clones, more than 65% of which are singletons. Of the sample, about 13% is held by the ten largest clones.

Sequencing used peripheral blood. The TCR sequence derives from a human donor in a cohort sampled during active COVID-19. The rearranged segments are TRBV19 and TRBJ2-7, with TRBD2 identical over 9 junction bases. The nucleotides are TGTGCCAGTAGCGTGACTAGCGGCTACGAGCAGTACTTC. Translated, it reads CASSVTSGYEQYF.